Detailed here is one T cell receptor (beta chain). Germline V CDR1 and CDR2: SEHNR, FQNEAQ (reference sequence). Trimming cost V 5 bases and J 5 bases; bases outside gene matches: 4. The CDR3 length is 13 residues. Time point indicated: patch test 1, 2 weeks after DPC sensitization. Stated treatment: therapeutic diphenylcyclopropenone sensitization with weekly scalp DPC. TCRdb re-analysed the RACE reads in MiXCR, keeping a single row per CDR3 protein. In the table there are around 74,000 distinct CDR3 sequences, about 32% of which are singletons. The data stem from a study of human T cells and chemical hapten exposure.

The chain joins TRBV7-9 to TRBJ2-5; TRBD2 matches 8 bases. The sample here was whole blood, taken in connection with sensitization to the hapten diphenylcyclopropenone (DPC). This TCR came from a man aged 35 to 55 with alopecia areata. Some clones in this sample may be carry-over from other donors' samples. The CDR3 loop is CASSRPSGETQYF. The DNA for the CDR3 is TGTGCCAGCAGCCGCCCTAGCGGGGAGACCCAGTACTTC.